This TCR beta chain was captured in a study of T cells expressing NK-cell markers. Whole-study context: The TCR beta repertoires were obtained from sorted CD3+CD56+NKG2C+, CD3+CD56+NKG2C- and CD3+CD56-NKG2C+ T cells. The study's findings and limits: No clear determination of HCMV specificity was made for expanded NKG2C+ T cell clones.

The CDR3 sequence is 14 residues long. CDR1 SNHLY and CDR2 FYNNEI come from the germline V gene. With respect to this clonotype: Its antigen remains unidentified.

Using the 5' RACE reads, TCRdb records one entry per CDR3 protein without DNA. The sample includes roughly 160,000 distinct CDR3 sequences. The sequencing sample was made of blood T cells: a sorted CD56 or NKG2C T cell subset, CD4+ or CD8+ T cells, or bulk PBMC T cells (not recorded which). The TCR was taken from a woman between 18 and 70 years old in good health. The rearrangement joins TRBV2 to TRBJ2-1; TCRdb's assignment of TRBD1 cannot be checked, as there is no DNA. The CDR3 here is CASSGTAAYNEQFF.